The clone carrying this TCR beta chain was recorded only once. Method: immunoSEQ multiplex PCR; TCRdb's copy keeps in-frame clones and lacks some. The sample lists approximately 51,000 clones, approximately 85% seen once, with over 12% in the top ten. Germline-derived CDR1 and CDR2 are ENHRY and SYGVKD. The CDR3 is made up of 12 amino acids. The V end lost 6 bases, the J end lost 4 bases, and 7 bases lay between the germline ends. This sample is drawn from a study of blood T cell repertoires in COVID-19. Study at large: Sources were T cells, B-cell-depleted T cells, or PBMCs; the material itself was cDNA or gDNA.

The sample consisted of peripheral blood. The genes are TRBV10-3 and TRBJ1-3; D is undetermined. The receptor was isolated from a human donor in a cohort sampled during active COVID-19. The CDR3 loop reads CAIRAGGNTIYF. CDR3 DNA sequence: TGTGCCATCAGAGCCGGGGGAAACACCATATATTTT.